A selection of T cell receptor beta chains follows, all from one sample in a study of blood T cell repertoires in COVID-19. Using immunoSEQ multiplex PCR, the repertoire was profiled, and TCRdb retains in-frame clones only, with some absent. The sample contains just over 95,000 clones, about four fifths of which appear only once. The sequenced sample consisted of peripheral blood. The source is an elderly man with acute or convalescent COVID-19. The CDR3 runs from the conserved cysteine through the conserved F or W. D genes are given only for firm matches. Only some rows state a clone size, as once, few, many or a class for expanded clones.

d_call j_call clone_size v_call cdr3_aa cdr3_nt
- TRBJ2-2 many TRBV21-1 CASSKGSMGAANTGELFF TGTGCCAGCAGCAAAGGCAGTATGGGGGCCGCGAACACCGGGGAGCTGTTTTTT
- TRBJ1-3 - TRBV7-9 CASTFPGEMGGNTIYF TGTGCCAGCACTTTTCCGGGAGAAATGGGAGGAAACACCATATATTTT
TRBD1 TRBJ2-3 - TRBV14 CASSARGGLTDTQYF TGTGCCAGCAGCGCCCGAGGGGGCCTCACAGATACGCAGTATTTT
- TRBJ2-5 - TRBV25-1 CASSVGGKETQYF TGTGCCAGCAGTGTTGGCGGAAAAGAGACCCAGTACTTC
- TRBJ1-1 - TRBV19 CASSIEQGWTEAFF TGTGCCAGTAGTATAGAGCAGGGGTGGACTGAAGCTTTCTTT
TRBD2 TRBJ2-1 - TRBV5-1 CASSLSGSPPNEQFF TGCGCCAGCAGCTTGAGCGGGAGCCCCCCGAATGAGCAGTTCTTC
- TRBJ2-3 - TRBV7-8 CASSLGSWGGTDTQYF TGTGCCAGCAGCTTAGGATCGTGGGGGGGCACAGATACGCAGTATTTT
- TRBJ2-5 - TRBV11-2 CASSSNRVLPYF TGTGCCAGCAGCTCTAACCGGGTCCTTCCGTACTTC
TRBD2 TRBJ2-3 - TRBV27 CASSLTRTVGGTTDTQYF TGTGCCAGCAGTTTAACCCGAACAGTCGGGGGGACCACAGATACGCAGTATTTT
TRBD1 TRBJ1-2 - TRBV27 CASSFSTGGGGYTF TGTGCCAGCAGTTTTTCAACAGGGGGTGGTGGCTACACCTTC
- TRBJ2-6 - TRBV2 CASTPIAGSGANVLTF TGTGCCAGCACCCCCATCGCAGGGTCTGGGGCCAACGTCCTGACTTTC
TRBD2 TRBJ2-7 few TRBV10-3 CAIGASGGLAQYF TGTGCCATCGGGGCTAGCGGGGGCTTAGCGCAGTACTTC
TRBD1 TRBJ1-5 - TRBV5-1 CASSATGTGNQPQHF TGCGCCAGCAGCGCAACCGGGACAGGCAATCAGCCCCAGCATTTT
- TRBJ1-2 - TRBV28 CASSLPRAMAGGGYTF TGTGCCAGCAGTTTGCCCAGGGCTATGGCGGGAGGGGGCTACACCTTC
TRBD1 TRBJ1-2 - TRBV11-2 CASSSTGGSYGYTF TGTGCCAGCAGCTCGACAGGGGGCTCGTATGGCTACACCTTC
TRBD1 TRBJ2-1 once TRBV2 CASRVRTGGADEQFF TGTGCCAGCAGGGTCAGGACAGGAGGTGCAGATGAGCAGTTCTTC
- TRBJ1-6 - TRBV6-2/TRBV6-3 CASSYWSRVNSPLHF TGTGCCAGCAGTTACTGGAGCAGGGTTAATTCACCCCTCCACTTT